The clone carrying this T cell receptor beta chain was counted at least ten times. What it binds is not known. TCRdb fed the 5' RACE reads into MiXCR, producing one record per CDR3 protein. Of just under 350,000 distinct CDR3 sequences in the sample, roughly 14% were seen once. This CDR3 region has 15 residues. With 11 bases removed from V and 4 bases from J, the gap between germline ends came to 20 bases. The germline CDR1 and CDR2 sequences are SGHVS and FQNEAQ. This specimen belongs to a study of CD8 T cells in ankylosing spondylitis. The study's findings and limits: Blood from ankylosing spondylitis patients appeared to carry a characteristic roughly 8-variant TCR beta motif. In reactive arthritis synovial fluid and blood, some motif variants had been reported before.

The V and J genes are TRBV7-8 and TRBJ2-2, with a weak D call TRBD2 (6 bases). Sequenced material: blood, either unsorted or a sorted T cell fraction (not recorded which). The clonotype comes from a male donor with ankylosing spondylitis or in good health (not recorded which). DNA of the CDR3: TGTGCCTCAAGCGGGCAGGGTTCCTTCACCGGGGAGCTGTTTTTT. Amino acids: CASSGQGSFTGELFF. Based on the CDR3 plus reference TRBV7-8 and TRBJ2-2, the full variable domain is GAGVSQSPRYKVAKRGQDVALRCDPISGHVSLFWYQQALGQGPEFLTYFQNEAQLDKSGLPSDRFFAERPEGSVSTLKIQRTQQEDSAVYLCASSGQGSFTGELFFGEGSRLTVL.